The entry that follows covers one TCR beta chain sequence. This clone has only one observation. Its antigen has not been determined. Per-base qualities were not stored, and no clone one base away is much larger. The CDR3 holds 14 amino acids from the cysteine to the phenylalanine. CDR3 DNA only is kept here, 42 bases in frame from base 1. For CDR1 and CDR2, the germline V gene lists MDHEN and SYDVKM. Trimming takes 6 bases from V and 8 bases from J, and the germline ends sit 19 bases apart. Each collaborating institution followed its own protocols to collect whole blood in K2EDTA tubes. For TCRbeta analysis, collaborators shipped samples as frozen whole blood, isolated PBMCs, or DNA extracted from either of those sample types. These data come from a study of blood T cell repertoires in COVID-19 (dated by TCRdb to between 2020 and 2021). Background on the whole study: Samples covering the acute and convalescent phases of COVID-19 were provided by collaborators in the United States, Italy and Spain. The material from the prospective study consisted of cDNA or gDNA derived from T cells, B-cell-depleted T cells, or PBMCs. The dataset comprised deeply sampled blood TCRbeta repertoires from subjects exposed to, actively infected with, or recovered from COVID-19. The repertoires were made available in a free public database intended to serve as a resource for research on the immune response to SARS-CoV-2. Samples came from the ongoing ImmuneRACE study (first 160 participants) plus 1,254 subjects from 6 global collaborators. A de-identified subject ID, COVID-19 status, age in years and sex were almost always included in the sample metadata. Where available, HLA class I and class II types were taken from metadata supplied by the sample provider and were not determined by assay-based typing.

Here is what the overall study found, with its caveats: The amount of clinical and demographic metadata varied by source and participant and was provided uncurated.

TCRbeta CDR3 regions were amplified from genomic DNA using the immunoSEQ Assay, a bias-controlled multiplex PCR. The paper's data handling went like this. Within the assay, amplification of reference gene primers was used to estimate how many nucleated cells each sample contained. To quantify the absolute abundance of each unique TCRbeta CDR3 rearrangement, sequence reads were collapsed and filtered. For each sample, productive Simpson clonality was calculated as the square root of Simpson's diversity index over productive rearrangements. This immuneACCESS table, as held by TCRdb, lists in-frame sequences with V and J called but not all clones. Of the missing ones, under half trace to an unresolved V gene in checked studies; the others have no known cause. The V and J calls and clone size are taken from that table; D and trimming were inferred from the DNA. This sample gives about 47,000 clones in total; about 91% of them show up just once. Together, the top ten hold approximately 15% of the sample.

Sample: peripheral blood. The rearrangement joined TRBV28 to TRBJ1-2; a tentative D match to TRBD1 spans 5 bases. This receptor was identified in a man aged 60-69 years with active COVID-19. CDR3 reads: CASSHNAGSGGYTF. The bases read TGTGCCAGCAGCCATAATGCCGGCTCAGGGGGCTACACCTTC.